This T cell receptor (beta chain) was observed in a study of early T cells in non-severe SARS-CoV-2 infection. MiXCR was run by TCRdb on the 5' RACE reads, yielding one entry per CDR3 protein. This repertoire shows 35,000 to 40,000 distinct CDR3 sequences, roughly 4.5% found once; its top ten account for about 17%. Germline trimming cut 4 bases from V and 10 bases from J; bases unmatched to any gene: 6. The V gene's germline CDR1 is SGHRS and CDR2 YFSETQ. The CDR3 runs 13 residues. The V call is TRBV5-1, the J call TRBJ2-1; 9 bases are a match to TRBD2. Sequencing was done on a sample of whole blood. The source is an adult who was a healthcare worker with PCR-confirmed SARS-CoV-2 infection or an uninfected control (not recorded which). Here the CDR3 DNA reads TGCGCCAGCAGCCTTAGCGGGGGTCCAGAGCAGTTCTTC. Protein product: CASSLSGGPEQFF.